This T cell receptor beta chain was found in a study of tumor-infiltrating lymphocytes in localized non-small cell lung cancer. Across the whole study: Several tumor histologies, both smoking statuses, and some post-neoadjuvant chemotherapy samples were included. From each patient, both tumor and uninvolved lung, non-adjacent to tumor, were sampled. Whole-study results and caveats: Higher tumor T cell infiltration than in uninvolved lung was supported by TCRbeta sequencing.

Generated by immunoSEQ multiplex PCR, the TCRdb table keeps only in-frame clones and is missing some. Of over 10,000 clones detected, about 84% appear once; the ten largest clones hold about 12%. Trimming cost V 7 bases and J 5 bases; bases outside gene matches: 9. The CDR3 runs 14 residues. The germline V gene encodes CDR1 SGHTA and CDR2 FQGNSA. A single count supports this clone. The antigen is not known. This receptor was taken from a human donor with non-small cell lung cancer. This rearrangement joins TRBV7-2 to TRBJ1-2, with TRBD1 identical over 8 bases. Specimen: uninvolved lung tissue not adjacent to the tumor. CDR3 loop: CASTLAGTGYGYTF. DNA for the CDR3: TGTGCCAGCACCCTAGCGGGGACAGGTTATGGCTACACCTTC. The full variable domain, completed using reference TRBV7-2 and TRBJ1-2, is GAGVSQSPSNKVTEKGKDVELRCDPISGHTALYWYRQSLGQGLEFLIYFQGNSAPDKSGLPSDRFSAERTGGSVSTLTIQRTQQEDSAVYLCASTLAGTGYGYTFGSGTRLTVV.